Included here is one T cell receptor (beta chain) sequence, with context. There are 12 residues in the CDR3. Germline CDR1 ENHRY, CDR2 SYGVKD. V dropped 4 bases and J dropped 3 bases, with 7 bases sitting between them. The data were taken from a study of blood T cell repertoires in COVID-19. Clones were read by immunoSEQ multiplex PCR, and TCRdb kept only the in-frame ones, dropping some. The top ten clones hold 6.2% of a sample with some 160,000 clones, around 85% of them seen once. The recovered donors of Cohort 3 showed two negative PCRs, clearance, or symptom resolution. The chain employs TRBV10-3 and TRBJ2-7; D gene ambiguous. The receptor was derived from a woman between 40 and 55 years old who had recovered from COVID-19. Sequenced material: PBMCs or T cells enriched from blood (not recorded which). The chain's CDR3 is CAISVGSYEQYF. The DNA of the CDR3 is TGTGCCATCAGTGTTGGCAGCTACGAGCAGTACTTC.